This T cell receptor beta chain derives from a study of cytomegalovirus exposure and HLA in healthy donors. The CDR3 is made up of 11 amino acids. Germline values: CDR1 LGHNA, CDR2 YNFKEQ. V was pared by 4 bases and J by 5 bases, with 5 bases between. PCR amplification relied on 60 Vbeta primers (plus 13 Jbeta primers). Clones were sequenced by immunoSEQ multiplex PCR, and TCRdb holds only the in-frame ones, with some missing. The sample has some 44,000 clones; around 50% are singletons. A remark on this clone: Its antigen is unknown.

No record was made of this donor's CMV serostatus. General study points: A further, later analysis showed that HLA-associated TCR beta chains (compared with equally common others) were more clonally expanded.

The receptor was derived from a human donor in good health. The sample comprised PBMCs. The genes are TRBV4-2 and TRBJ2-5; D gene unclear. The CDR3 DNA follows: TGTGCCAGCAGCCGCCAGGAGACCCAGTACTTC. This gives the protein CASSRQETQYF.